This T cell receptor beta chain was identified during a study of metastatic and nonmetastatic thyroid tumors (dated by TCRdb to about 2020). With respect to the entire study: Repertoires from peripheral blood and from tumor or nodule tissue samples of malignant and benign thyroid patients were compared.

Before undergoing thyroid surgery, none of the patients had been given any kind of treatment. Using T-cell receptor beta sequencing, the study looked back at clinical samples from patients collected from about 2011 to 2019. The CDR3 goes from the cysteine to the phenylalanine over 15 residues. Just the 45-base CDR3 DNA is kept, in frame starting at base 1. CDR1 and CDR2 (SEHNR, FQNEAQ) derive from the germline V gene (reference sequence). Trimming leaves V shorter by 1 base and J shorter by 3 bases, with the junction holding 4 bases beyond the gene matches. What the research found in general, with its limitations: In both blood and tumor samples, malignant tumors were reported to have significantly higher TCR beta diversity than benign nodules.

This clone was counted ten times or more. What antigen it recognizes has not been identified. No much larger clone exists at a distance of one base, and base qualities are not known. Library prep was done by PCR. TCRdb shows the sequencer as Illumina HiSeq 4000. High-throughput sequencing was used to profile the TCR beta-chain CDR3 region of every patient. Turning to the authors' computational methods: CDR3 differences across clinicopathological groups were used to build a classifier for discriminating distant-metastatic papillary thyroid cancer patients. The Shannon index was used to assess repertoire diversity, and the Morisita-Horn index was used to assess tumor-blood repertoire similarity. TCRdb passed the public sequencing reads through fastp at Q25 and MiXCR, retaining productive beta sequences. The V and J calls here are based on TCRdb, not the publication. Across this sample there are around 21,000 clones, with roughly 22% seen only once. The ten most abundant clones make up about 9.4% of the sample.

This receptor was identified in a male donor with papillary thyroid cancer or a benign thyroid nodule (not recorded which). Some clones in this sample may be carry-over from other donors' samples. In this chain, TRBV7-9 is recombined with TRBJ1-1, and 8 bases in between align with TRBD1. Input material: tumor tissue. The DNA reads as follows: TGTGCCAGCAGCTTAGGGACAGGGAGCGACACTGAAGCTTTCTTT. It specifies CASSLGTGSDTEAFF. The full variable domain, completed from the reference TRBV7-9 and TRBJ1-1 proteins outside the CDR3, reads DTGVSQNPRHKITKRGQNVTFRCDPISEHNRLYWYRQTLGQGPEFLTYFQNEAQLEKSRLLSDRFSAERPKGSFSTLEIQRTEQGDSAMYLCASSLGTGSDTEAFFGQGTRLTVV.